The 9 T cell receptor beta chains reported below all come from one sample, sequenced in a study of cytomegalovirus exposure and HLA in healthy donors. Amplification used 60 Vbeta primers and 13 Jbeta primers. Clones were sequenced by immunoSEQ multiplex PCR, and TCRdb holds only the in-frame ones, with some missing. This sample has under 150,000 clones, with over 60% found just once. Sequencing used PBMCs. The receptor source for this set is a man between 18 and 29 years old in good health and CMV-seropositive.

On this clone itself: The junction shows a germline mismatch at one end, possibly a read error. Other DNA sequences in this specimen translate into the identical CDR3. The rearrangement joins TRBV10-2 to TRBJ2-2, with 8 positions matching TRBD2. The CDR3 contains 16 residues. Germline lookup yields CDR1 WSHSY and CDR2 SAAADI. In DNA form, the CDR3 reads TGCGCCAGTAGTGGCCCGGGACTAGATTCCACCGGGGAGCTGTTTTTT. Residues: CASSGPGLDSTGELFF.

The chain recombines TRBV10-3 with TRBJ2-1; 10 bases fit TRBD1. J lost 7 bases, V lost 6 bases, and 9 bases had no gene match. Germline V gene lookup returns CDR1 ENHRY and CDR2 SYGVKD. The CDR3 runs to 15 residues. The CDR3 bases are TGTGCCATCAGCCGCGACAGGGGGCCGGGGAATGAGCAGTTCTTC. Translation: CAISRDRGPGNEQFF.

The DNA for the CDR3 is TGTGCCAGCAGTTTCAGGGACAAAGGCCTTTCCGAGCAGTACTTC. Translation: CASSFRDKGLSEQYF. The V and J genes are TRBV27 and TRBJ2-7; possibly TRBD1 for D (6 bases). Trimming left V 3 bases short and J 6 bases short, with 18 bases between. CDR1 and CDR2 (germline): MNHEY, SMNVEV (reference sequence). The CDR3 loop spans 15 amino acids.

CDR3 sequence: CASSPTQGKNGEQFF. CDR3 coding DNA: TGTGCCAGCAGTCCAACCCAGGGAAAGAACGGTGAGCAGTTCTTC. The chain recombines TRBV5-6 with TRBJ2-1; D might be TRBD1 (5 bases). Per the germline V gene, CDR1 is SGHDT and CDR2 is YYEEEE. V was shortened by 5 bases and J by 9 bases, with 21 bases between the two germline ends. The CDR3 has 15 residues.

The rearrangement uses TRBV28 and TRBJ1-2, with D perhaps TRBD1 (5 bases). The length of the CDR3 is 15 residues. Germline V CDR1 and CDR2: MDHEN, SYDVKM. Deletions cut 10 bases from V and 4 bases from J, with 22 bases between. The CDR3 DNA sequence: TGTGCCACCAACCGTCTCATTTTGGGGCCCTATGGCTACACCTTC. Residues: CATNRLILGPYGYTF.

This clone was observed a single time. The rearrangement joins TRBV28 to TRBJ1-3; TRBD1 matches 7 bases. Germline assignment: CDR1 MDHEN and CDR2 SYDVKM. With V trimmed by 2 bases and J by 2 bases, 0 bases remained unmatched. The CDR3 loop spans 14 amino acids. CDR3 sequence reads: CASSLDRAGNTIYF. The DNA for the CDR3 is TGTGCCAGCAGTTTAGACAGGGCTGGAAACACCATATATTTT.

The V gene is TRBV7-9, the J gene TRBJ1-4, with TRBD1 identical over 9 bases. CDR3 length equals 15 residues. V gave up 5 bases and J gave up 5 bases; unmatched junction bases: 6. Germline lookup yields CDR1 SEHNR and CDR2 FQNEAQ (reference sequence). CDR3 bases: TGTGCCAGCAGCCTCGGGGACAGGGCAAATGAAAAACTGTTTTTT. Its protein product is CASSLGDRANEKLFF.

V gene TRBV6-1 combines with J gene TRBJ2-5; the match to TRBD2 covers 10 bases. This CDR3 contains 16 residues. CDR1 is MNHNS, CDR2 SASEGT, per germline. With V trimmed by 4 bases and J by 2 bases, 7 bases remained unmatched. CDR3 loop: CASSAGLAGGQETQYF. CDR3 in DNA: TGTGCCAGCAGTGCGGGATTAGCGGGGGGACAAGAGACCCAGTACTTC.

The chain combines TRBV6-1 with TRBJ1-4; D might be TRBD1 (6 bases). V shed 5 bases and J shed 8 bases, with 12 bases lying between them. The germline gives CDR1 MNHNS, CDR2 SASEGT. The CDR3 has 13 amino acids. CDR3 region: CASSLTGNEKLFF. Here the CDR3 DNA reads TGTGCCAGCAGTCTAACAGGGAACGAAAAACTGTTTTTT.